The TCR beta chain under discussion was sequenced for a study of graft-versus-host responses after intestinal transplantation. The study, taken as a whole, reports: GvH clones turned up in recipient marrow; some had shown up first in ileum or blood.

Concerning this clone: Its antigen remains unknown.

Assay used: immunoSEQ multiplex PCR; TCRdb lists only in-frame clones, some missing. The sample includes 15,000 or so clones, approximately 89% of them seen just once. This sequence originates from a human patient who received an intestinal transplant, so some T cells may come from the graft donor. This specimen consisted of PBMCs, obtained about 110 days after intestinal transplant.

This chain's CDR3 is CASTPQGQFLEQYF. For the CDR3, the DNA is TGTGCCAGCACCCCCCAGGGACAGTTTCTGGAGCAGTACTTC. The chain is built from TRBV2 and TRBJ2-7, with 7 bases matching TRBD1. CDR1 SNHLY and CDR2 FYNNEI come from the germline V gene. The CDR3 is 14 residues long. Trimming at V came to 7 bases and at J to 7 bases, leaving 13 bases not matched to a gene. The entire variable domain, with the rest obtained from reference TRBV2 and TRBJ2-7, is as follows: EPEVTQTPSHQVTQMGQEVILRCVPISNHLYFYWYRQILGQKVEFLVSFYNNEISEKSEIFDDQFSVERPDGSNFTLKIRSTKLEDSAMYFCASTPQGQFLEQYFGPGTRLTVT.